This entry is about one TCR beta chain. Its antigen target is currently unknown. A Human TCR Profiling Kit was used to prepare UMI-labeled 5' RACE TCRbeta libraries. Every TCRbeta library was prepared in parallel with an identical number of PCR cycles. The paper's data handling went like this. The number of functional CDR3beta clonotypes in each TCRbeta library ranged from 3,000 to 18,000. MIGEC 1.2.9 was used for UMI extraction and consensus assembly, with a minimum of three reads required per UMI. MiXCR 3.0.3 was used to extract the in-frame CDR3beta repertoires. Each sample was downsampled to 42,000 randomly selected UMIs before diversity metrics were computed in VDJtools 1.2.1. Repertoire overlap metrics D, R and F2 were calculated in VDJtools for the top 3,000 clones of each sample pair. TCRdb reprocessed the sequencing reads and holds a single record per CDR3 protein sequence, with no DNA. TCRdb's processing, not the authors', yielded these V and J calls. The sample table holds approximately 4,000 distinct CDR3 sequences. The ten top clones hold roughly 33% of the sample.

This record belongs to a study of human CD8 memory T cell subsets (dated by TCRdb to 2019 to 2021). As for the study more broadly: To assess how stem-like (TSTEM), progenitor exhausted-like (TPEX) and effector memory CD8+ T cell subsets are clonally related, the TCRbeta repertoires of these three subsets were compared. TCRbeta repertoires were obtained from several donors, each contributing TSTEM, TPEX and effector memory subsets.

The CDR3 sequence holds 13 residues, the cysteine and phenylalanine included. Only the protein is on record. The germline V gene encodes CDR1 SEHNR and CDR2 FQNEAQ (reference sequence). Peripheral blood mononuclear cells were isolated from healthy donor buffy coats by density gradient separation. In the study, negative magnetic separation with EasySep or MojoSort CD8+ T cell isolation kits was used to enrich total CD8+ T cells. For each subset, total RNA was extracted using an RNeasy Mini Kit from duplicate vials of about 160,000 sorted CD8+ T cells. PBMCs were used either fresh or after being cryopreserved in fetal bovine serum containing 10% DMSO. Fluorescence-activated cell sorting on a FACSAria III was used to sort the CD8+ T cell subsets to purity. The paper's findings and limits, for the study overall: Greater repertoire diversity in TSTEM than in TPEX subsets was suggested by Chao1 estimates, potentially reflecting a broader range of specificities. Normalized Shannon-Wiener diversity was similarly high in the TSTEM and TPEX subsets, while the effector memory subsets were comparatively less diverse. Only TCRbeta chains were sequenced, and repertoire comparisons were based on about six donors, with testing performed by paired t-tests and Bonferroni correction. Although both stem-like subsets shared clonotypes with effector memory cells, the overlap between TSTEM and TPEX repertoires was minimal, suggesting distinct antigen spectra for the TSTEM and TPEX subsets.

The receptor's source is a human donor in good health. The sequencing sample was made of CD8+ T cells from PBMCs. This chain joins TRBV7-9 to TRBJ2-7; lacking DNA, the TRBD1 call made by TCRdb goes unchecked. The CDR3 reads CASSPGGSREQYF. Where the CDR3 stops, the reference TRBV7-9 and TRBJ2-7 genes take over; the full variable domain is DTGVSQNPRHKITKRGQNVTFRCDPISEHNRLYWYRQTLGQGPEFLTYFQNEAQLEKSRLLSDRFSAERPKGSFSTLEIQRTEQGDSAMYLCASSPGGSREQYFGPGTRLTVT.